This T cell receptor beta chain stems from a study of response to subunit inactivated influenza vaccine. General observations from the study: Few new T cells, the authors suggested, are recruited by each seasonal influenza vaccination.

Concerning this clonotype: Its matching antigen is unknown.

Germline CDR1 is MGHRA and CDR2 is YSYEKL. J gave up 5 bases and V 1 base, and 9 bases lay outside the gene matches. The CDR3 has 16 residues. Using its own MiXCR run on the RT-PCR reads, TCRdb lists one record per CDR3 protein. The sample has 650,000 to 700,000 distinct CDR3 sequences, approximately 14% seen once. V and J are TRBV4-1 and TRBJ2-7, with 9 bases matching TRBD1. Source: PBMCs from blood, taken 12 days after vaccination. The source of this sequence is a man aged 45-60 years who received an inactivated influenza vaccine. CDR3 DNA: TGCGCCAGCAGCCAAGGACCCGGGACAGGGTTTAACGAGCAGTACTTC. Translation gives CASSQGPGTGFNEQYF.